These 5 T cell receptor beta chains were all obtained from the same sample, sequenced in a study of T cells of healthy individuals. TCRdb redid the calling of the 5' RACE reads with MiXCR, one entry per CDR3 protein. The data hold 65,000 to 90,000 distinct CDR3 sequences, with about 5% observed a single time. These receptors were obtained from a female donor in good health.

This clonotype was observed many times. The CDR3 DNA follows: TGTGCCAGCAGGTCCGGGGGGGGGGATGTGAACTATGGCTACACCTTC. Protein sequence: CASRSGGGDVNYGYTF. The chain couples TRBV28 to TRBJ1-2; D is perhaps TRBD1 (5 bases). CDR1 is MDHEN, CDR2 SYDVKM, per germline. V lost 6 bases and J lost 2, with 19 bases in between. There are 16 residues in the CDR3.

The chain combines TRBV7-2 with TRBJ2-1, with 10 bases fitting TRBD2. Looked up from germline, CDR1 is SGHTA and CDR2 is FQGNSA. Trimming at V came to 0 bases and at J to 13 bases, leaving 12 bases not matched to a gene. The CDR3 covers 16 residues. CDR3 sequence reads: CASSLARWAAGGDQFF. Written as DNA, the CDR3 is TGTGCCAGCAGCTTAGCCCGTTGGGCAGCGGGAGGGGACCAGTTCTTC. The full variable domain, completed using reference TRBV7-2 and TRBJ2-1, is GAGVSQSPSNKVTEKGKDVELRCDPISGHTALYWYRQSLGQGLEFLIYFQGNSAPDKSGLPSDRFSAERTGGSVSTLTIQRTQQEDSAVYLCASSLARWAAGGDQFFGPGTRLTVL.

V usage is TRBV5-1 and J usage is TRBJ1-4; TRBD1 might be the D (5 bases). The germline V and J ends were trimmed by 4 bases and 5 bases, with 9 bases remaining between them. Germline values: CDR1 SGHRS, CDR2 YFSETQ. The CDR3 sequence is 13 residues long. The DNA for the CDR3 is TGCGCCAGCAGCGCGGGACCCAATGAAAAACTGTTTTTT. This translates into CASSAGPNEKLFF.

The table lists this clonotype with many counts. V and J are TRBV6-2 or TRBV6-3 and TRBJ2-1; D tentatively fits TRBD1 or TRBD2 (6 bases each). With 2 bases removed from V and 5 bases from J, the gap between germline ends came to 13 bases. Germline V gene lookup returns CDR1 MNHEY and CDR2 SVGEGT. This CDR3 contains 15 residues. The chain's CDR3 is CASSYMRGADNEQFF. The DNA of the CDR3 is TGTGCCAGCAGTTACATGAGGGGGGCCGACAATGAGCAGTTCTTC.

The sample holds many counts of this clonotype. V gene TRBV28 combines with J gene TRBJ2-7; the D gene is possibly TRBD2 (5 bases). The CDR3 runs to 16 residues. Deletions cut 4 bases from V and 3 bases from J, with 19 bases between. Germline lookup yields CDR1 MDHEN and CDR2 SYDVKM. As DNA, the CDR3 is TGTGCCAGCAGTTCGAGGGCAGCGCCATTAAACTACGAGCAGTACTTC. It yields the protein CASSSRAAPLNYEQYF.